This T cell receptor (beta chain) was observed in a study of monozygotic twins with inflammatory bowel disease (dated by TCRdb to the late 2010s). For the wider study: The full study comprised about 28 monozygotic twin pairs: nine German pairs (four IBD-concordant, five IBD-discordant) and 19 IBD-discordant Danish pairs. Each individual had, on average, about 151 000 unique TCRalpha sequences and 181 000 unique TCRbeta sequences available for analysis. Disease-associated traits were sought mainly through comparisons between IBD patients and their genetically identical healthy co-twins within discordant pairs. Broad study findings and their caveats: Because patients received different immunosuppressive treatments, the repertoires may have picked up extra background noise and variability between individuals. The results gave no support for a single strong signal or clonotype linked to IBD. Measured by the inverse Simpson index, TCRbeta repertoire diversity was lower in IBD patients than in their healthy co-twins. Different T cell subtypes could not be distinguished in the analysis. IBD patients shared fewer clonotypes with other individuals than healthy twins did, most markedly in patients showing signs of disease activity. Repertoire similarity did not differ between concordant and discordant twins, which could be due to limited statistical power.

In the case of this clonotype: Its binding antigen is unknown.

From each donor, a roughly 2.3 ml peripheral blood sample was collected into PAXgene tubes and stored at -80 degrees C. Without T cell sorting, total RNA was isolated from whole blood using the PAXgene blood miRNA kit on an automated QIAcube. Peripheral blood from monozygotic twin pairs, either concordant or discordant for inflammatory bowel disease, underwent deep TCRalpha and TCRbeta repertoire profiling that used unique molecular barcoding. Smoking habits were recorded for all twin pairs, and each individual was classified as a current, former or never smoker. Library preparation used 5' RACE. Each TCR library was prepared from about 4,000 ng of total RNA. For each sample, cDNA synthesis with SMARTScribe reverse transcriptase was split into eight separate reactions. During cDNA synthesis, template switching introduced unique molecular identifiers that contained a 6-nucleotide sample barcode. Two nested PCRs of roughly 16 and 10 cycles amplified the TCRalpha and TCRbeta cDNA, and bead purification followed each PCR. Before amplification, the cDNA was treated with uracil DNA-glycosylase and purified using the QIAquick PCR purification kit. In the second PCR, Illumina TruSeq-compatible adapters and sample-specific barcodes were added. TapeStation and Qubit were used to check library quality and concentration, and around 5.3 ng of each library was pooled. Sequencing of pooled libraries was carried out on an Illumina HiSeq2500 single-index Rapid Run using 2 x 100 bp reads and custom sequencing primers. The study's own analysis went as follows. MiGEC version 1.2.6 was used for UMI-based consensus assembly to correct PCR and sequencing errors. V(D)J alignment, clonotype assembly and CDR3 extraction were performed with MiXCR version 2.1.1. To normalise gene usage, clonotype sharing and MAIT/NKT TCR abundance, the analysis used the top 1000, 10 000 and 20 000 clonotypes per sample. Diversity was computed as the inverse Simpson index with the vegan R package after downsampling to 27 000 UMIs. Paired Mann-Whitney U tests were applied to discordant twin pairs, and Benjamini-Hochberg correction was used for multiple testing. Based on TCRdb reprocessing of the reads, there is one entry per CDR3 protein sequence, and DNA is missing. The V and J calls shown here were made by TCRdb, not taken from the authors' results. The sample's own table lists about 300,000 distinct CDR3 sequences. The leading ten clones occupy roughly 5.3% of the sample.

This TCR was sampled from a human donor with ulcerative colitis or Crohn's disease, or a healthy co-twin of an affected twin (not recorded which). What was sequenced was blood.

This receptor has the CDR3 CATSTRPGNEQFF. This sequence uses TRBV15 and TRBJ2-1; TCRdb's D gene call, TRBD1, goes unchecked for lack of DNA. Sequences LNHNV (CDR1) and YYDKDF (CDR2) are obtained from the germline V gene (reference sequence). Including cysteine and phenylalanine, the CDR3 has 13 amino acids. No DNA was logged.